This TCR beta chain was identified during a study of blood T cell repertoires in COVID-19. For the study at large: Samples of COVID-19 (acute and convalescent) were obtained from the United States, Italy and Spain. Sources were T cells, B-cell-depleted T cells, or PBMCs; the material itself was cDNA or gDNA.

Losses at the gene ends were 3 bases for V and 6 bases for J; bases not matched to a gene: 2. This CDR3 region has 13 residues. Germline V CDR1 and CDR2: KGHSH, LQKENI. About this clone itself: The sample carries other DNA sequences with the same CDR3.

Per the original methods: Counts of nucleated cells, estimated from reference gene primer amplification, were obtained. Profiling relied on immunoSEQ multiplex PCR, and the TCRdb table lists in-frame clones only, not all of them. V and J calls and clone size are as listed in that table; D and trimming were resolved from the DNA. The data show roughly 150,000 clones, with around 88% seen just once and less than 3% held by the top ten. The chain links TRBV18 to TRBJ1-2; 9 nucleotides align to TRBD1. The TCR sequence derives from a man aged 55 to 70 with active or convalescent COVID-19. Sequenced sample: peripheral blood. DNA for the CDR3: TGTGCCAGCTCACCCCGGACAGGGGATGGCTACACCTTC. Translated, it gives CASSPRTGDGYTF. Full variable domain (rest looked up from reference TRBV18 and TRBJ1-2): NAGVMQNPRHLVRRRGQEARLRCSPMKGHSHVYWYRQLPEEGLKFMVYLQKENIIDESGMPKERFSAEFPKEGPSILRIQQVVRGDSAAYFCASSPRTGDGYTFGSGTRLTVV.